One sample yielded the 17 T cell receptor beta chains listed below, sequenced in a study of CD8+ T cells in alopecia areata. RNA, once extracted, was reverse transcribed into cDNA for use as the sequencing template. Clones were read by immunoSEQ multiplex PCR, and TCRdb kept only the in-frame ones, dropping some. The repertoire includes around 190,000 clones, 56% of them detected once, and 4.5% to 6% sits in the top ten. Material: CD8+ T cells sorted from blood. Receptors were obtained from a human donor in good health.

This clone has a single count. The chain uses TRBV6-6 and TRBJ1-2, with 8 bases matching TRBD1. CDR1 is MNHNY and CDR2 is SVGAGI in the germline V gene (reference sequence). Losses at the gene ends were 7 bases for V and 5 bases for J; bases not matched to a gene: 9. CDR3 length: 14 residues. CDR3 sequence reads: CASTPRGPRYGYTF. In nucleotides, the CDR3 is TGTGCCAGCACCCCCAGGGGGCCAAGATATGGCTACACCTTC.

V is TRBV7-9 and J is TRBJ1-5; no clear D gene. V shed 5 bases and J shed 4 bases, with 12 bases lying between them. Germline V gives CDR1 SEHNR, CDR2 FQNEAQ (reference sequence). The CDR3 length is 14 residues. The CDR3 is CASSPDGLNQPQHF. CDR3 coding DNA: TGTGCCAGCAGCCCGGACGGATTAAATCAGCCCCAGCATTTT.

CDR3 nucleotide sequence: TGTGCCAGCAGCCAATCAGGGAGCACTGAAGCTTTCTTT. Translating gives CASSQSGSTEAFF. The chain uses TRBV9 and TRBJ1-1, with D tentatively TRBD1 (5 bases). The germline gives CDR1 SGDLS, CDR2 YYNGEE. The CDR3 spans 13 residues. Deletions cut 4 bases from V and 4 bases from J, with 11 bases between.

CDR3 amino acids: CASSLASGGIGQETQYF. In DNA, the CDR3 is TGTGCCAGCAGCTTGGCTAGCGGGGGAATAGGGCAAGAGACCCAGTACTTC. The chain has TRBV5-6 and TRBJ2-5; the match to TRBD2 covers 10 bases. The CDR3 spans 17 residues. V shed 0 bases, J shed 2 bases, and the junction held 7 bases outside the gene matches. CDR1 is SGHDT and CDR2 is YYEEEE in the germline V gene.

In DNA, the CDR3 is TGCGCCAGCAGCTTGGGATCGAACACCGGGGAGCTGTTTTTT. This sequence encodes CASSLGSNTGELFF. The J gene is TRBJ2-2, the V gene TRBV5-1; the D is unclear. CDR3 length: 14 residues. Trimming took off 0 bases at V and 0 bases at J, with 3 bases between the two ends. Germline loops: CDR1 SGHRS, CDR2 YFSETQ. The full variable domain, rest sourced from reference TRBV5-1 and TRBJ2-2, is KAGVTQTPRYLIKTRGQQVTLSCSPISGHRSVSWYQQTPGQGLQFLFEYFSETQRNKGNFPGRFSGRQFSNSRSEMNVSTLELGDSALYLCASSLGSNTGELFFGEGSRLTVL.

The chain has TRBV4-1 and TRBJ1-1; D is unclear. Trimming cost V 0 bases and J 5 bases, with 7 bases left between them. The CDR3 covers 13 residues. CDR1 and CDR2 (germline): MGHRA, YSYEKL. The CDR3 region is CASSQDRGTEAFF. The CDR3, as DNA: TGCGCCAGCAGCCAAGACAGAGGAACTGAAGCTTTCTTT.

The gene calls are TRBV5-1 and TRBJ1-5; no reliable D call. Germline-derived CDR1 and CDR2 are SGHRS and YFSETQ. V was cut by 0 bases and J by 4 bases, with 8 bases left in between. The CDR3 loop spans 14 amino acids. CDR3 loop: CASSLGAGNQPQHF. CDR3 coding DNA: TGCGCCAGCAGCTTGGGAGCAGGAAATCAGCCCCAGCATTTT.

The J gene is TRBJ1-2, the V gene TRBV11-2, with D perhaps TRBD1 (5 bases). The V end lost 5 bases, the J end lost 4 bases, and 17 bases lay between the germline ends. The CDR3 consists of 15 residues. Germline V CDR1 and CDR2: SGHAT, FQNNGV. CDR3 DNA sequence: TGTGCCAGCAGCGACTGGGGCGGAGTGCTCTATGGCTACACCTTC. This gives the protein CASSDWGGVLYGYTF.

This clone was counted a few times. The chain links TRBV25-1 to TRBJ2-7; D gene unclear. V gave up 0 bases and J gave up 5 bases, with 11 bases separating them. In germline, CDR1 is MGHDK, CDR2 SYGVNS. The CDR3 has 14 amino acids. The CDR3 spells CASSEYNAIDEQYF. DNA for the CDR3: TGTGCCAGCAGTGAATACAACGCGATCGACGAGCAGTACTTC.

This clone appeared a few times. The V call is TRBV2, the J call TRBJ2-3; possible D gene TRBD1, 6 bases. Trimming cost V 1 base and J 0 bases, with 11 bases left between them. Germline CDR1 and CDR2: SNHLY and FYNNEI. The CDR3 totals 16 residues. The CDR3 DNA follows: TGTGCCAGCAGTGAAGGAGGGACACCTAGCACAGATACGCAGTATTTT. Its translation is CASSEGGTPSTDTQYF.

CDR3 amino acids: CASSLVQGVTEAFF. Here the CDR3 DNA reads TGTGCCAGCAGCTTAGTCCAGGGTGTCACTGAAGCTTTCTTT. This chain connects TRBV7-9 to TRBJ1-1, with D tentatively TRBD1 (5 bases). Germline values: CDR1 SEHNR, CDR2 FQNEAQ (reference sequence). The CDR3 runs 14 residues. With 1 base removed from V and 4 bases from J, the gap between germline ends came to 10 bases.

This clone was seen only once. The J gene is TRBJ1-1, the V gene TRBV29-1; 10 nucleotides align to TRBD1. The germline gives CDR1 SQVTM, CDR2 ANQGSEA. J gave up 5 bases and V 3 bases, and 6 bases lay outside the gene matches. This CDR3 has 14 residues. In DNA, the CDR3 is TGCAGCGTTGAGGCGGACAGGGGGATTACTGAAGCTTTCTTT. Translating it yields CSVEADRGITEAFF.

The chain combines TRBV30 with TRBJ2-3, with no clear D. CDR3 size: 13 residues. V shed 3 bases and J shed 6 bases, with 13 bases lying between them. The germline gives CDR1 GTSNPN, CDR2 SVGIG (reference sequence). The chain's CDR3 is CAWSQLLGDTQYF. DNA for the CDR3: TGTGCCTGGAGCCAGCTTCTGGGTGATACGCAGTATTTT.

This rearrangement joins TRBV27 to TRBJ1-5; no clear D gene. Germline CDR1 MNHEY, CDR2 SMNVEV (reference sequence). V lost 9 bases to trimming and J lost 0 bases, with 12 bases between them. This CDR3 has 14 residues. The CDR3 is CASSLDGSNQPQHF. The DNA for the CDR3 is TGTGCCAGTTCCCTCGACGGTAGCAATCAGCCCCAGCATTTT.

The CDR3 region has the DNA TGTGCCAGCAGCCGGGGACAGGGTCTGTCCCAGCATTTT. It specifies CASSRGQGLSQHF. J is TRBJ1-5 and V is TRBV6-5; 9 nucleotides agree with TRBD1. The trim removed 6 bases at V and 11 bases at J, leaving 8 bases unmatched. Germline lookup yields CDR1 MNHEY and CDR2 SVGAGI. The CDR3 is 13 residues long.

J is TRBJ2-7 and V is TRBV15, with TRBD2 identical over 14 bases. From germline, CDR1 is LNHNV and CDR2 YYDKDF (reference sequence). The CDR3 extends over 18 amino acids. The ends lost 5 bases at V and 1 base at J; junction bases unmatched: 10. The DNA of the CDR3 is TGTGCCACCAGCTCACGACTAGCGGGGGGGCCTAGGTCCTACGAGCAGTACTTC. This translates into CATSSRLAGGPRSYEQYF.

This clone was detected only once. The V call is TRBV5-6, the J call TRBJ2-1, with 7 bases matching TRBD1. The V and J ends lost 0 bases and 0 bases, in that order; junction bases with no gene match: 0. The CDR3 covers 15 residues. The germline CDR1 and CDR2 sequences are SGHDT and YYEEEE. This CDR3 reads CASSLEGASYNEQFF. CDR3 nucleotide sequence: TGTGCCAGCAGCTTGGAGGGGGCCTCCTACAATGAGCAGTTCTTC.